This T cell receptor (beta chain) stems from a study of control samples from healthy donors and cancer patients. Trimming removed 1 base at V and 0 bases at J, with 3 bases between. The CDR3 has 13 amino acids. Germline lookup yields CDR1 LGHNT and CDR2 FRNRAP. The assay was immunoSEQ multiplex PCR, and TCRdb's table has in-frame clones only and misses some. The sample holds under 200,000 clones, around 95% seen once. This sequence joins TRBV12-5 and TRBJ1-2; D gene uncertain. The TCR comes from a woman aged 35 to 49 in good health. The specimen was blood. The CDR3 loop reads CASGLDTNYGYTF. The CDR3 region has the DNA TGTGCTAGTGGTTTGGACACTAACTATGGCTACACCTTC. Drawing the rest from reference TRBV12-5 and TRBJ1-2, the complete variable domain is DARVTQTPRHKVTEMGQEVTMRCQPILGHNTVFWYRQTMMQGLELLAYFRNRAPLDDSGMPKDRFSAEMPDATLATLKIQPSEPRDSAVYFCASGLDTNYGYTFGSGTRLTVV.